This is a list of T cell receptor beta chains from one sample in a study of beta chain features in type 1 diabetes. The repertoire was sequenced with immunoSEQ multiplex PCR; TCRdb's copy has only in-frame clones and lacks some. This sample has some 360,000 clones, with 8.5% to 10% found just once. The sequenced material came from central memory CD4+ T cells from blood. The receptors come from a man under 40 with type 1 diabetes. Both conserved end residues are part of each CDR3. The order of the fields is D gene, J gene, V gene, clone size, CDR3 DNA, CDR3 protein. D genes are given only for firm matches. Clone size is not always given. Where it is, it says once, few, many or a class for expanded clones.

- | TRBJ1-1 | TRBV6-6 | few | TGTGCCAGCAGCGCGGGAGGCACTGAAGCTTTCTTT | CASSAGGTEAFF
TRBD2 | TRBJ2-1 | TRBV6-1 | few | TGTGCCAGCAGTGAAGGGTCGGGGGGTGCAGTTTACGAGCAGTTCTTC | CASSEGSGGAVYEQFF
TRBD1 | TRBJ1-1 | TRBV28 | - | TGTGCCAGCAGTTCACATACAGGGGACGAAGCTTTCTTT | CASSSHTGDEAFF
- | TRBJ2-4 | TRBV6-5 | - | TGTGCCAGCAGATCCAGGGGATACGACATTCAGTACTTC | CASRSRGYDIQYF
TRBD1 | TRBJ1-5 | TRBV6-6 | few | TGTGCCAGCAGTACCACGACAGGGCTGGGCAATCAGCCCCAGCATTTT | CASSTTTGLGNQPQHF
TRBD1 | TRBJ2-7 | TRBV6-1 | - | TGTGCCAGCAGTGGACAGGGGGAAGACGAGCAGTACTTC | CASSGQGEDEQYF
TRBD2 | TRBJ2-1 | TRBV5-6 | few | TGTGCCAGCAGCTTTCTAGCGGAACCCTACAATGAGCAGTTCTTC | CASSFLAEPYNEQFF
- | TRBJ2-1 | TRBV4-2 | - | TGTGCCAGCAGCGTTTATCTTGGCACGCTCGGGAATGAGCAGTTCTTC | CASSVYLGTLGNEQFF
- | TRBJ2-5 | TRBV4-2 | few | TGTGCCAGCAGCTTACAGGGTTGGGGAGAGACCCAGTACTTC | CASSLQGWGETQYF
- | TRBJ2-2 | TRBV7-2 | few | TGTGCCAGCAGCTTAATGGACGGGGAAGGGGCCGGGGAGCTGTTTTTT | CASSLMDGEGAGELFF
- | TRBJ1-2 | TRBV5-1 | - | TGCGCCAGCAGCTTGGGAAGGTGGAGGACTGACGATAAAGATGGCTACACCTTC | CASSLGRWRTDDKDGYTF